The rows below give T cell receptor beta chains drawn from one sample of a study of post-analysis software for immune sequencing data. TCRdb re-analysed the PCR reads in MiXCR, keeping a single row per CDR3 protein. Of around 400,000 distinct CDR3 sequences listed, roughly 30% are singletons. Material for sequencing was blood. These receptors all stem from a girl aged 10 to 17 with multiple sclerosis. The CDR3 runs from the conserved cysteine through the conserved F or W. The D gene is left open where the match is weak. Part of the rows lack a size; the others show once, few, many or a class for expanded clones.

>TRBD1|few|TRBV20-1|TRBJ1-5
TGCAGTGCTAGGCCCACAGGGGGGAATCAGCCCCAGCATTTT
CSARPTGGNQPQHF
>TRBD2|NA|TRBV20-1|TRBJ2-1
TGCAGTGCTAGTGGGAAGCGGGGGGGCGACAATGAGCAGTTCTTC
CSASGKRGGDNEQFF
>NA|few|TRBV14|TRBJ2-3
TGTGCCAGCAGCCAAGCCCGGGCGTCAGATACGCAGTATTTT
CASSQARASDTQYF
>NA|NA|TRBV29-1|TRBJ2-4
TGCAGCGTTACAGGGAGTAGGGACATTCAGGACTTC
CSVTGSRDIQDF
>NA|NA|TRBV7-6|TRBJ2-4
TGTGCCAGCAGCTCTACACGGGGCCCCAAAAACATTCAGTACTTC
CASSSTRGPKNIQYF
>TRBD2|NA|TRBV20-1|TRBJ2-5
TGCAGTGCTAGGGGGCAAAGACTAGCGGGGGGGCAAGAGACCCAGTACTTC
CSARGQRLAGGQETQYF
>NA|few|TRBV4-2|TRBJ1-1
TGTGCCAGCAGCCAAGAACGGCAGGCTTACACTGAAGCTTTCTTT
CASSQERQAYTEAFF
>TRBD1|few|TRBV10-3|TRBJ1-2
TGTGCCATCAGGGGACAGGCCAACCCCAATACCTCTGATAACTATGGCTACACCTTC
CAIRGQANPNTSDNYGYTF
>TRBD2|NA|TRBV6-1|TRBJ2-3
TGTGCCAGCAGTTCACTAGCGGGGGGGAGGGATACGCAGTATTTT
CASSSLAGGRDTQYF
>NA|NA|TRBV20-1|TRBJ2-1
TGCAGTGCTCCGTTAGGCTACAGCTCCTACAATGAGCAGTTCTTC
CSAPLGYSSYNEQFF
>TRBD1|many|TRBV7-3|TRBJ1-2
TGTGCCAGCAGCTCAACGACAGGGAGCTATGGCTACACCTTC
CASSSTTGSYGYTF
>TRBD1|NA|TRBV12-3/TRBV12-4|TRBJ2-1
TGTGCCAGCAGTCCCTCAGGGGGTGGGACGAATGAGCAGTTCTTC
CASSPSGGGTNEQFF
>TRBD1|NA|TRBV5-6|TRBJ1-5
TGTGCCAGCAGCTTGGAGGGACAGGGGTCCCCCGAGATCTATCAGCCCCAGCATTTT
CASSLEGQGSPEIYQPQHF
>NA|NA|TRBV12-3/TRBV12-4|TRBJ1-2
TGTGCCAGCACCTTCAGAGCCCACTATGGCTACACCTTC
CASTFRAHYGYTF
>NA|NA|TRBV6-5|TRBJ2-7
TGTGCCAGCAGTTCTCGGGGGCCCCCCTACGAGCAGTACTTC
CASSSRGPPYEQYF
>NA|NA|TRBV5-1|TRBJ2-1
TGCGCCAGCAGCTTGGGGGCCTCTAATGAGCAGTTCTTC
CASSLGASNEQFF
>NA|NA|TRBV5-6|TRBJ2-5
TGTGCCAGCAGCTTGGCCCGGGTTTTAAATCGGGGGCAAGAGACCCAGTACTTC
CASSLARVLNRGQETQYF
>NA|NA|TRBV3-1|TRBJ2-1
TGTGCCAGCAGCCAAGACGTCCGGAAGGGGTGGGGCGAGCAGTTCTTC
CASSQDVRKGWGEQFF
>TRBD1|NA|TRBV20-1|TRBJ1-2
TGCAGTGCTAGGTCACTGGACAGGGCTTATGGCTACACCTTC
CSARSLDRAYGYTF
>NA|NA|TRBV6-6|TRBJ2-7
TGTGCCAGCAGTTACTTGGCAGGCTTGGCCTACGAGCAGTACTTC
CASSYLAGLAYEQYF
>NA|few|TRBV12-3/TRBV12-4|TRBJ1-5
TGTGCCAGCAGTTTTTGGGACGGCTTCAATCAGCCCCAGCATTTT
CASSFWDGFNQPQHF
>NA|NA|TRBV12-3/TRBV12-4|TRBJ2-7
TGTGCCAGCAGTTTGGGCCTAGGAGGGGAGCAGTACTTC
CASSLGLGGEQYF
>NA|NA|TRBV12-3/TRBV12-4|TRBJ2-7
TGTGCCAGCAGTCTTGGGCAGTTTGAGCAGTACTTC
CASSLGQFEQYF
>TRBD1|few|TRBV6-2/TRBV6-3|TRBJ1-2
TGTGCCAGCAGCCGAATAGCGGGACAGGGGGTTCCTGCTAACTATGGCTACACCTTC
CASSRIAGQGVPANYGYTF
>TRBD1|NA|TRBV20-1|TRBJ2-5
TGCAGTGCTAGAGGGGTACAGGGGGCGAGAGAGCAGTACTTC
CSARGVQGAREQYF
>TRBD1|NA|TRBV7-3|TRBJ2-2
TGTGCCAGCAGCCCCCCCCCCGGACAGGCCGCGAACACCGGGGAGCTGTTTTTT
CASSPPPGQAANTGELFF
>TRBD1|NA|TRBV6-1|TRBJ2-5
TGTGCCAGCAGTGCTGGACAGGGGACCCAGTACTTC
CASSAGQGTQYF
>NA|few|TRBV10-1|TRBJ2-3
TGCGCCAGCAGCCCCGGGCGAGCTACTAGCACAGATACGCAGTATTTT
CASSPGRATSTDTQYF
>NA|many|TRBV29-1|TRBJ2-7
TGCAGCGTTGAAGATCTGGATTCCTACGAGCAGTACTTC
CSVEDLDSYEQYF
>NA|few|TRBV20-1|TRBJ2-7
TGCAGTGCTAGGAGCCGGGTCTCATACGAGCAGTACTTC
CSARSRVSYEQYF
>TRBD2|few|TRBV20-1|TRBJ2-1
TGCAGTGCTAGTCGGGTTAGCGGGGGCATGGGGTTCTACAATGAGCAGTTCTTC
CSASRVSGGMGFYNEQFF
>NA|NA|TRBV29-1|TRBJ2-4
TGCAGCGTTGAAGATCTGTTCGGTAAGCAGTACTTC
CSVEDLFGKQYF
>NA|NA|TRBV6-6|TRBJ2-3
TGTGCCAGCAGGTCACAGAGTCAGACAGATACGCAGTATTTT
CASRSQSQTDTQYF
>TRBD2|few|TRBV10-3|TRBJ2-5
TGTGCCATCAGGGCGGGGGGACGCGAAGAGACCCAGTACTTC
CAIRAGGREETQYF
>NA|NA|TRBV20-1|TRBJ2-7
TGCAGTGCTAGAGGAGCGGCGGACACACGCTCCTACGAGCAGTACTTC
CSARGAADTRSYEQYF
>NA|few|TRBV20-1|TRBJ2-3
TGCAGTGCCGGACACATGACTAGACCAGATACGCAGTATTTT
CSAGHMTRPDTQYF
>NA|NA|TRBV7-2|TRBJ1-6
TGTGCCAGCAGATTGGACAGTCCAAGGGCACCCCTCCACTTT
CASRLDSPRAPLHF
>NA|few|TRBV4-1|TRBJ2-3
TGCGCCAGCAGCCAGCAGGTTGTGACAACAGATACGCAGTATTTT
CASSQQVVTTDTQYF
>NA|NA|TRBV12-3/TRBV12-4|TRBJ2-6
TGTGCCAGCAGTCCGTGGGGGAGTGGGGCCAACGTCCTGACTTTC
CASSPWGSGANVLTF
>NA|NA|TRBV20-1|TRBJ2-3
TGCAGTGCCCGACCCCCGATTGGGGCGGGAGATACGCAGTATTTT
CSARPPIGAGDTQYF
>TRBD1|NA|TRBV7-7|TRBJ2-3
TGTGCTAGCAGCCCAGGACAGGCCTCAGATACGCAGTATTTT
CASSPGQASDTQYF
>NA|once|TRBV20-1|TRBJ1-1
TGCAGTGCTGAACAGGGTGGCACTGAAGCTTTCTTT
CSAEQGGTEAFF
>NA|NA|TRBV29-1|TRBJ1-1
TGCAGCGTTCAGGGAGTGGTCGCCACTGAAGCTTTCTTT
CSVQGVVATEAFF
>NA|NA|TRBV20-1|TRBJ2-3
TGCAGTGCTAGAGGTTCTCAGTTCACAGATACGCAGTATTTT
CSARGSQFTDTQYF
>NA|NA|TRBV12-3/TRBV12-4|TRBJ2-6
TGTGCCAGCAGTCAAACGTCGCCTGGGGCCAACGTCCTGACTTTC
CASSQTSPGANVLTF
>NA|few|TRBV5-7|TRBJ2-5
TGTGCCAGCAGCAGGGTACAGGCCTACCAAGGGACCCAGTACTTC
CASSRVQAYQGTQYF
>NA|NA|TRBV20-1|TRBJ1-5
TGCAGTGCTAGAGGAGTGAGGGGCCCCAATCAGCCCCAGCATTTT
CSARGVRGPNQPQHF
>TRBD1|few|TRBV11-2|TRBJ1-2
TGTGCCAGCAGCCATGTACCCGGGACAGGGGACGGCTACACCTTC
CASSHVPGTGDGYTF
>NA|NA|TRBV3-1|TRBJ1-2
TGTACCAGCAGCTCACGAGGGGGGCAAATCTACACCTTC
CTSSSRGGQIYTF
>TRBD2|NA|TRBV6-5|TRBJ2-1
TGTGCCAGCAGCACGGGGGGGGCCCCCTACAATGAGCAGTTCTTC
CASSTGGAPYNEQFF